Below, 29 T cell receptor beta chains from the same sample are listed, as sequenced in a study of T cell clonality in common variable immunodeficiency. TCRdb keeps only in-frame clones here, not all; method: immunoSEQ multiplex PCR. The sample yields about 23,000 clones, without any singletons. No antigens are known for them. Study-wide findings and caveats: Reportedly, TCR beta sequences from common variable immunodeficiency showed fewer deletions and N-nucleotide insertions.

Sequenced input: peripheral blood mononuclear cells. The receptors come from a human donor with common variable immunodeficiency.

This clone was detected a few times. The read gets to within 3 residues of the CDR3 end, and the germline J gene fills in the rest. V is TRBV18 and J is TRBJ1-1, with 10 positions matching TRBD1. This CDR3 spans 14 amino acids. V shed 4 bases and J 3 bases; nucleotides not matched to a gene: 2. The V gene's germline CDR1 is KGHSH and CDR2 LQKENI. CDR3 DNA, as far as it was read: TGTGCCAGCTCACAAGGACAGGGGGACACTGAA. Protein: CASSQGQGDTE. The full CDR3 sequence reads CASSQGQGDTEAFF.

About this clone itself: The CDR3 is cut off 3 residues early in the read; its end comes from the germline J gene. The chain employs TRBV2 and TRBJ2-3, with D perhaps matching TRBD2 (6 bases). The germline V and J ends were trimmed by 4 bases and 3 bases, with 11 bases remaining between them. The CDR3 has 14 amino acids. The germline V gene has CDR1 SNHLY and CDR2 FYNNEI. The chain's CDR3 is CASSGGVRTDTQYF. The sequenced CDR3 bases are TGTGCCAGCAGTGGGGGGGTTAGGACAGATACG.

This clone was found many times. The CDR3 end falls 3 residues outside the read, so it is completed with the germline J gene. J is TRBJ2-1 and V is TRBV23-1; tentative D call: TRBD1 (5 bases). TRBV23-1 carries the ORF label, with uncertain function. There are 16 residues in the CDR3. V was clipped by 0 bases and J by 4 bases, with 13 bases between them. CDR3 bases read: TGCGCCAGCAGTCAATCCGAGGCCAGGGATTACAATGAG. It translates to CASSQSEARDYNE. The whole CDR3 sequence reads CASSQSEARDYNEQFF.

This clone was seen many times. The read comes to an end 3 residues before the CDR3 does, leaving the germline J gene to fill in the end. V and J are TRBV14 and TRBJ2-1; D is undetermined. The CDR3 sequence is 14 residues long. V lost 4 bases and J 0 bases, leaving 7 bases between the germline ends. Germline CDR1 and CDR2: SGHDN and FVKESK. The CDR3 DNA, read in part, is TGTGCCAGCAGCCGCGCGGCCTCCTACAATGAG. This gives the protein CASSRAASYNE. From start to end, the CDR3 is CASSRAASYNEQFF. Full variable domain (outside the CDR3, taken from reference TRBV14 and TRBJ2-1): EAGVTQFPSHSVIEKGQTVTLRCDPISGHDNLYWYRRVMGKEIKFLLHFVKESKQDESGMPNNRFLAERTGGTYSTLKVQPAELEDSGVYFCASSRAASYNEQFFGPGTRLTVL.

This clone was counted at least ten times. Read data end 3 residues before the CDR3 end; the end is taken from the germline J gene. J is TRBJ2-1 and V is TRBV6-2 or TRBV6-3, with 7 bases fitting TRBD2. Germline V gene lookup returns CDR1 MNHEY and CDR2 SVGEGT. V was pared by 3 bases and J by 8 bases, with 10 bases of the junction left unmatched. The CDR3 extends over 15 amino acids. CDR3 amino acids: CASSYHSGLSDEQFF. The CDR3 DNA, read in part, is TGTGCCAGCAGTTATCATAGCGGGCTTTCGGATGAG.

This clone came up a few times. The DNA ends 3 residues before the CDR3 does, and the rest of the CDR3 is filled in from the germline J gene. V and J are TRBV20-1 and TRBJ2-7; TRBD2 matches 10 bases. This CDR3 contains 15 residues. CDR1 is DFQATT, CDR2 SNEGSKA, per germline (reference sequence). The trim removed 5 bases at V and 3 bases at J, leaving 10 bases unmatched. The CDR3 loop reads CSASSSGSRNYEQYF. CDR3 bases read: TGCAGTGCTTCCTCTAGCGGGAGCCGAAACTACGAG.

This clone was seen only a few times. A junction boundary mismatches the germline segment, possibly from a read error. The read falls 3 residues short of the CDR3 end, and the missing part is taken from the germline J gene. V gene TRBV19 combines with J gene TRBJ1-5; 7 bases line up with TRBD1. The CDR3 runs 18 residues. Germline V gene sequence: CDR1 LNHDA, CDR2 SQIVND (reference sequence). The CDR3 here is CASSTIDRAKDSKQPQHF. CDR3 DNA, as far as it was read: TGTGCCAGTAGTACCATTGACAGGGCTAAGGATAGCAAGCAGCCC.

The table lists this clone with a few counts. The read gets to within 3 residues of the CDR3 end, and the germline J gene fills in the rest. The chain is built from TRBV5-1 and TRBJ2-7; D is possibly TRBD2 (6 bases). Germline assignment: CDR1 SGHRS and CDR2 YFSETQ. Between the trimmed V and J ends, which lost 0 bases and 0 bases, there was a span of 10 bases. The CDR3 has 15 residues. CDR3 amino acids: CASSLVGGGSYEQYF. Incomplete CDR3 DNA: TGCGCCAGCAGCTTGGTGGGGGGAGGCTCCTACGAG.

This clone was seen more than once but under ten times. The sequenced part of the CDR3 DNA is TGTGCCAGCCATAGGACAGGGAACAATCAGCCC. Amino acid sequence: CASHRTGNNQP. From start to end, the CDR3 is CASHRTGNNQPQHF. This rearrangement joins TRBV6-2 or TRBV6-3 to TRBJ1-5; 8 bases agree with TRBD1. With the read ending 3 residues before the CDR3 end, the germline J gene is used to fill in that end. With V trimmed by 8 bases and J by 3 bases, 6 bases remained unmatched. CDR1 MNHEY and CDR2 SVGEGT come from the germline V gene. CDR3 length equals 14 residues.

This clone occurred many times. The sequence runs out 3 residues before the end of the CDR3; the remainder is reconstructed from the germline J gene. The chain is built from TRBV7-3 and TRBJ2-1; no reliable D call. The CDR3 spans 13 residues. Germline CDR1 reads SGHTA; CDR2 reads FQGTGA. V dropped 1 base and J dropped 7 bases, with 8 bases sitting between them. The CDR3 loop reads CASSLSLRNEQFF. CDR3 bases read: TGTGCCAGCAGCTTAAGTTTGAGGAATGAG.

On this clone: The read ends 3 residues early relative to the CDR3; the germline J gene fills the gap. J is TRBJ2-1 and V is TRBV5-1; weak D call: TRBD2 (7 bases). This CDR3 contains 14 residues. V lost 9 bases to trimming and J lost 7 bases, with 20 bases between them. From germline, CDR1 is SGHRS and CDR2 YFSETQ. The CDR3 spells CATAKGGPENEQFF. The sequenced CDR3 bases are TGCGCCACTGCGAAGGGGGGGCCAGAGAATGAG.

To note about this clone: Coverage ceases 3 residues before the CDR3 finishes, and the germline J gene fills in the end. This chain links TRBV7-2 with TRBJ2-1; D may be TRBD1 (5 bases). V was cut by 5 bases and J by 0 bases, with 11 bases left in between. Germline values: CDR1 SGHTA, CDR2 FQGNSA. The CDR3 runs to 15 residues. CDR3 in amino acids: CASSPRQSSYNEQFF. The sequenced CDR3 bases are TGTGCCAGCAGCCCGCGACAGAGCTCCTACAATGAG. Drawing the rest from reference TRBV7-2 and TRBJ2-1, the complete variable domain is GAGVSQSPSNKVTEKGKDVELRCDPISGHTALYWYRQSLGQGLEFLIYFQGNSAPDKSGLPSDRFSAERTGGSVSTLTIQRTQQEDSAVYLCASSPRQSSYNEQFFGPGTRLTVL.

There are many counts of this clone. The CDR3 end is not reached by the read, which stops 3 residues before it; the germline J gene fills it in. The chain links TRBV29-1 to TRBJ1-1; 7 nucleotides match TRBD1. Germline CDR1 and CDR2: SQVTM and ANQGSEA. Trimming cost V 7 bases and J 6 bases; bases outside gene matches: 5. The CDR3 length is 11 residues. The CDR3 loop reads CSARDRAEAFF. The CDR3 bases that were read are TGCAGCGCCCGGGACAGAGCTGAA.

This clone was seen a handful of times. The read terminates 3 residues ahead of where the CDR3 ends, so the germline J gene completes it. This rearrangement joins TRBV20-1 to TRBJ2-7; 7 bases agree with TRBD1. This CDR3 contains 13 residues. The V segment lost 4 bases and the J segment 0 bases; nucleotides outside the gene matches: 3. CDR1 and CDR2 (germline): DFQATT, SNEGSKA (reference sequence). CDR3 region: CSAIRDSSYEQYF. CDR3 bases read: TGCAGTGCTATCCGGGACAGCTCCTACGAG.

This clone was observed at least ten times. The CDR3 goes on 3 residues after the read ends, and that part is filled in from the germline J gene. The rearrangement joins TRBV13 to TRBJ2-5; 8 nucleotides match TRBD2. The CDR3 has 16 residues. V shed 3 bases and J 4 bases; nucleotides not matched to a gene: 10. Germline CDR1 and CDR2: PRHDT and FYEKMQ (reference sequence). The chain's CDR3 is CASSLGRGAGAETQYF. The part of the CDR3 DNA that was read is TGTGCCAGCAGCTTGGGTAGAGGAGCGGGAGCAGAGACC.

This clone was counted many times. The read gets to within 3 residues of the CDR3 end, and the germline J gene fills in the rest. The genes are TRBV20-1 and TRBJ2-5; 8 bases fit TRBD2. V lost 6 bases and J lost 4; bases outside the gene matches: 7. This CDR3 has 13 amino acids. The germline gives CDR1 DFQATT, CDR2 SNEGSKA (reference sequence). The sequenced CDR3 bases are TGCAGTGCAGTTGCGGGGGGCTTAGAGACC. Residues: CSAVAGGLET. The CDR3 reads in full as CSAVAGGLETQYF.

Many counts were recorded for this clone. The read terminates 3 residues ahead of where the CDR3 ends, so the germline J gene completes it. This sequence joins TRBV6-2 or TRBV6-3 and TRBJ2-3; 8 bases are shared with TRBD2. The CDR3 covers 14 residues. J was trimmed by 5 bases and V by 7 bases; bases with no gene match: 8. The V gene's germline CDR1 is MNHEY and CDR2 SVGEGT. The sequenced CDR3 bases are TGTGCCAGCAAGCCAGCGGGAGCGGGAGATACG. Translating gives CASKPAGAGDT. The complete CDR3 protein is CASKPAGAGDTQYF.

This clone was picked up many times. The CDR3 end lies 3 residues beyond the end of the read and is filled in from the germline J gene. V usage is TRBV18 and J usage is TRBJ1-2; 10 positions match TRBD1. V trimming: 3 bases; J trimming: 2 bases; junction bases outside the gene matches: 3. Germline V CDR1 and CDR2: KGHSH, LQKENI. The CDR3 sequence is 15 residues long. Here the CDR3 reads CASSPTTGGNYGYTF. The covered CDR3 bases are TGTGCCAGCTCACCCACGACAGGGGGCAACTATGGC.

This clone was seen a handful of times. CDR3 sequence reads: CASSPSGLRVQETQYF. The CDR3 DNA, read in part, is TGTGCCAGCTCACCTTCCGGACTGCGGGTCCAAGAGACC. The rearrangement uses TRBV18 and TRBJ2-5, with a possible D match to TRBD2 (5 bases). The observed sequence ends 3 residues before the CDR3 terminus, with the missing tail filled in from the germline J gene. This CDR3 has 16 residues. Trimming stripped 3 bases from V and 1 base from J, with 15 bases between. Germline CDR1 reads KGHSH; CDR2 reads LQKENI.

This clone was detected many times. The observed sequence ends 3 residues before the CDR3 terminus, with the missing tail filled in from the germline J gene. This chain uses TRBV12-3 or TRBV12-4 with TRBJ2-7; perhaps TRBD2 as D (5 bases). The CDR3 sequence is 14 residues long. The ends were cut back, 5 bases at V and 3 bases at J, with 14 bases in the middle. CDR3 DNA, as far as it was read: TGTGCCAGCAGTCCCTTCCGACGGGGCTACGAG. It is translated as CASSPFRRGYE. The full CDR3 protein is CASSPFRRGYEQYF.

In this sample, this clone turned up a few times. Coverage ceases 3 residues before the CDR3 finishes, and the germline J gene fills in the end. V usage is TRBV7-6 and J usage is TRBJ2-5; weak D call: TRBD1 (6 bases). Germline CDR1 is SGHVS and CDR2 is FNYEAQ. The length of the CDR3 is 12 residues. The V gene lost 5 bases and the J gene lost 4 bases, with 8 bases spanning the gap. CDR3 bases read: TGTGCCAGCAGCCAACAGGGAGAGACC. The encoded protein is CASSQQGET. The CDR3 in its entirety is CASSQQGETQYF.

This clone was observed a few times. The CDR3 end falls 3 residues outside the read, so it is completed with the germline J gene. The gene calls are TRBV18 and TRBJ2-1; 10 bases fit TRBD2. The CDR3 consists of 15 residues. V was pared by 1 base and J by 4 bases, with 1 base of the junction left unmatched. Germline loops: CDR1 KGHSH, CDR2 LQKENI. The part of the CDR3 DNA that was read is TGTGCCAGCTCACCACGGACTAGCGGATACAATGAG. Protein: CASSPRTSGYNE. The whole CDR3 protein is CASSPRTSGYNEQFF.

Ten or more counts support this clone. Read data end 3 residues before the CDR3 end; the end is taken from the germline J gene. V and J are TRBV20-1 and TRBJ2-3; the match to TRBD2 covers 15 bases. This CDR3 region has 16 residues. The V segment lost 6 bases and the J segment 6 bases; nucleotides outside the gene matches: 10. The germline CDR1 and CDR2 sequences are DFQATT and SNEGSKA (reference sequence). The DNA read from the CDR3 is TGCAGTGCGACTCCGGGACTAGCGGGAGGAGGGGATACG. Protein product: CSATPGLAGGGDT. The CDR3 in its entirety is CSATPGLAGGGDTQYF.

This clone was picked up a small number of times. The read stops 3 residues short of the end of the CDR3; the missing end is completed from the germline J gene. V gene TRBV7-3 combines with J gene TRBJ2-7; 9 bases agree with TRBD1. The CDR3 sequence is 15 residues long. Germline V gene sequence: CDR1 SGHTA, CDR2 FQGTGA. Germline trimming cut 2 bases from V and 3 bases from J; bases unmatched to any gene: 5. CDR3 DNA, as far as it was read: TGTGCCAGCAGCTTACAGAAGGGACAGGGCTACGAG. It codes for CASSLQKGQGYE. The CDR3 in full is CASSLQKGQGYEQYF.

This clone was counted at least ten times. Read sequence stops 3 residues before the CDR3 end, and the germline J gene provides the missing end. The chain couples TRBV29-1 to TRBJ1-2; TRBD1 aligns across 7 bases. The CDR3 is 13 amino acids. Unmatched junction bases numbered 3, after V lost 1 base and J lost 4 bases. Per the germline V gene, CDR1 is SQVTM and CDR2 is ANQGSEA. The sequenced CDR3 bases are TGCAGCGTTGAAGGCCCAGGGGGCTATGGC. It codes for CSVEGPGGYG. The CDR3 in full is CSVEGPGGYGYTF.

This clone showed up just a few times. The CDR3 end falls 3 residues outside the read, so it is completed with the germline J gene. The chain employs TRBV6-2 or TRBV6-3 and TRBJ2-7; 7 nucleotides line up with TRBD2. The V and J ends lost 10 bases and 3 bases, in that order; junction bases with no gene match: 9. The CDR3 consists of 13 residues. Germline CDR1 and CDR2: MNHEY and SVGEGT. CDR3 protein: CATLGLAVYEQYF. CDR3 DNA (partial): TGTGCCACCCTGGGGCTAGCGGTCTACGAG.

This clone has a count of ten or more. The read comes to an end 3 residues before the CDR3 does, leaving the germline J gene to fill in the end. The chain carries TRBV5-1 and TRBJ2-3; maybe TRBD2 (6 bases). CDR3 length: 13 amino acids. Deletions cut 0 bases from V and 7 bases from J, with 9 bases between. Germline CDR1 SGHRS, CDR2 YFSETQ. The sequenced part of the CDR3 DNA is TGCGCCAGCAGCTTGGAGGCGGGAAATACG. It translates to CASSLEAGNT. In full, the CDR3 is CASSLEAGNTQYF.

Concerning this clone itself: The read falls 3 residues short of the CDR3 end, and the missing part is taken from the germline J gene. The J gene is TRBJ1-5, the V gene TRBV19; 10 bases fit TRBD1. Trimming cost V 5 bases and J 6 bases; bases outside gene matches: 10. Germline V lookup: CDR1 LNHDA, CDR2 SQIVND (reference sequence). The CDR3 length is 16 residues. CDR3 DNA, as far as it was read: TGTGCCAGTAGTCCCTCCGAGGGACAGGGGAGTCAGCCC. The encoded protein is CASSPSEGQGSQP. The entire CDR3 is CASSPSEGQGSQPQHF.

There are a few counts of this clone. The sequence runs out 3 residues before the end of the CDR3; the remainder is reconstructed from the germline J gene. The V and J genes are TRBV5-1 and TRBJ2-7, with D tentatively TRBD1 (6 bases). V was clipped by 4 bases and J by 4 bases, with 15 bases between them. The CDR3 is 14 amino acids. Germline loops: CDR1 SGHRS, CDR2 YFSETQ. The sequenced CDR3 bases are TGCGCCAGCAGCGCCCGGGACAAGATTTACGAG. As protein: CASSARDKIYE. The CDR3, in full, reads CASSARDKIYEQYF. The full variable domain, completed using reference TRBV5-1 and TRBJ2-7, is KAGVTQTPRYLIKTRGQQVTLSCSPISGHRSVSWYQQTPGQGLQFLFEYFSETQRNKGNFPGRFSGRQFSNSRSEMNVSTLELGDSALYLCASSARDKIYEQYFGPGTRLTVT.